Shown below are 32 T cell receptor beta chains from a single sample sequenced in a study of T cell responses to AZD1222 COVID-19 vaccine. Assay used: immunoSEQ multiplex PCR; TCRdb lists only in-frame clones, some missing. The table records under 120,000 clones, around 94% of them present only once. The input for sequencing was peripheral blood, taken on day 0 of AZD1222 vaccination. Receptors originate from an adult in good health.

The V gene is TRBV5-6, the J gene TRBJ1-5; no clear D. V dropped 4 bases and J dropped 6 bases, with 23 bases sitting between them. Germline-derived CDR1 and CDR2 are SGHDT and YYEEEE. The CDR3 is 17 amino acids. CDR3: CASSTSSGSSISQPQHF. The DNA for the CDR3 is TGTGCCAGCAGCACGTCATCCGGTTCCTCCATATCTCAGCCCCAGCATTTT.

In regard to this clone: A junction boundary mismatches the germline segment, possibly from a read error. The genes are TRBV10-2 and TRBJ1-5; D possibly corresponds to TRBD1 (5 bases). Germline-derived CDR1 and CDR2 are WSHSY and SAAADI. This CDR3 has 17 amino acids. CDR3 nucleotides: TGCGCCAGCTGTGAGTCGACGGGGGGGGAGGTCCAAAAGCCCCAGCATTTT. Translated, it gives CASCESTGGEVQKPQHF.

The chain recombines TRBV19 with TRBJ1-5; D ambiguous. Germline lookup yields CDR1 LNHDA and CDR2 SQIVND (reference sequence). CDR3 size: 15 residues. Trimming shortened V by 3 bases and J by 0 bases, and 9 bases separated the two germline ends. As DNA, the CDR3 is TGTGCCAGTAGTATGAGAATTCTTAGCAATCAGCCCCAGCATTTT. Protein sequence: CASSMRILSNQPQHF.

This sequence joins TRBV11-2 and TRBJ2-7; D ambiguous. Germline CDR1 reads SGHAT; CDR2 reads FQNNGV. Trimming took off 2 bases at V and 3 bases at J, with 5 bases between the two ends. The CDR3 consists of 12 residues. CDR3 sequence (DNA): TGTGCCAGCAGCTTAAACAACTACGAGCAGTACTTC. Residues: CASSLNNYEQYF.

This chain uses TRBV6-5 with TRBJ1-2, with D maybe TRBD1 (5 bases). Germline V CDR1 and CDR2: MNHEY, SVGAGI. V gave up 6 bases and J gave up 4 bases, with 15 bases separating them. CDR3 length: 14 amino acids. Here the CDR3 reads CASRLTDLRYGYTF. CDR3 in DNA: TGTGCCAGCAGACTGACAGACCTCCGCTATGGCTACACCTTC.

The chain combines TRBV6-5 with TRBJ1-2, with D maybe TRBD1 (6 bases). The V end lost 4 bases, the J end lost 8 bases, and 14 bases lay between the germline ends. The CDR3 length is 13 residues. Germline loops: CDR1 MNHEY, CDR2 SVGAGI. CDR3: CASSFLNREGYTF. CDR3 coding DNA: TGTGCCAGCAGTTTCTTAAACAGGGAAGGCTACACCTTC.

The J gene is TRBJ1-1, the V gene TRBV5-6; TRBD1 matches 7 bases. CDR1 is SGHDT and CDR2 is YYEEEE in the germline V gene. Trimming at V came to 2 bases and at J to 2 bases, leaving 12 bases not matched to a gene. The CDR3 consists of 17 residues. The CDR3, as DNA: TGTGCCAGCAGCTTTTTGAATATCGGGACAGCCAACACTGAAGCTTTCTTT. It codes for CASSFLNIGTANTEAFF.

The V call is TRBV19, the J call TRBJ1-2, with D hard to call. The CDR3 consists of 15 residues. CDR1 LNHDA and CDR2 SQIVND come from the germline V gene (reference sequence). V was shortened by 2 bases and J by 2 bases, with 12 bases between the two germline ends. The CDR3 region is CASSISRTANYGYTF. The CDR3 DNA reads as TGTGCCAGTAGTATAAGCCGCACAGCAAACTATGGCTACACCTTC.

The rearrangement links TRBV19 to TRBJ1-3; perhaps TRBD1 as D (5 bases). V lost 7 bases to trimming and J lost 2 bases, with 12 bases between them. Germline CDR1 and CDR2: LNHDA and SQIVND (reference sequence). This CDR3 is 14 amino acids long. CDR3 coding DNA: TGTGCCAGTAACATACAGGCGGCTGGAAACACCATATATTTT. It translates to CASNIQAAGNTIYF.

The chain combines TRBV7-9 with TRBJ1-3; D might be TRBD1 (5 bases). V lost 5 bases and J 3 bases, leaving 17 bases between the germline ends. There are 16 residues in the CDR3. Germline-derived CDR1 and CDR2 are SEHNR and FQNEAQ (reference sequence). CDR3 coding DNA: TGTGCCAGCAGCACACCCTCCGGGACGTATGGAAACACCATATATTTT. Protein product: CASSTPSGTYGNTIYF.

The chain combines TRBV15 with TRBJ2-3; tentative D call: TRBD2 (5 bases). The germline V gene encodes CDR1 LNHNV and CDR2 YYDKDF (reference sequence). This CDR3 region has 15 residues. Trimming stripped 0 bases from V and 2 bases from J, with 9 bases between. CDR3 bases: TGTGCCACCAGCAGAGATAGACTATCCACAGATACGCAGTATTTT. Encoded protein: CATSRDRLSTDTQYF.

This chain uses TRBV4-1 with TRBJ1-4; TRBD1 aligns across 7 bases. Trimming removed 1 base from V and 8 bases from J; junction bases left unmatched: 13. CDR3 size: 17 residues. Germline-derived CDR1 and CDR2 are MGHRA and YSYEKL. CDR3 bases: TGCGCCAGCAGCCAAGGTCGGGGACAGCGGTTTAGCGAAAAACTGTTTTTT. Its protein product is CASSQGRGQRFSEKLFF.

The V and J genes are TRBV18 and TRBJ2-5, with D possibly TRBD2 on 6 matching bases. The length of the CDR3 is 15 residues. The germline V gene encodes CDR1 KGHSH and CDR2 LQKENI. Trimming pared 7 bases from V and 3 bases from J, leaving 18 bases between. The CDR3 region is CASFEGLTTKETQYF. In DNA form, the CDR3 reads TGTGCCAGCTTCGAGGGACTGACGACTAAAGAGACCCAGTACTTC.

The genes are TRBV6-5 and TRBJ1-1; weak D call: TRBD1 (5 bases). Germline V lookup: CDR1 MNHEY, CDR2 SVGAGI. The CDR3 is made up of 14 amino acids. Deletions cut 4 bases from V and 4 bases from J, with 13 bases between. For the CDR3, the DNA is TGTGCCAGCAGTTTCAGGGCTGGGAGCACTGAAGCTTTCTTT. Translating it yields CASSFRAGSTEAFF.

This sequence joins TRBV28 and TRBJ2-7; tentatively, D is TRBD2 (5 bases). From germline, CDR1 is MDHEN and CDR2 SYDVKM. This CDR3 contains 14 residues. The V gene lost 4 bases and the J gene lost 1 base, with 11 bases spanning the gap. The CDR3 DNA follows: TGTGCCAGCAGTTCCATTACTAGTTCCTACGAGCAGTACTTC. The encoded protein is CASSSITSSYEQYF.

This rearrangement joins TRBV30 to TRBJ1-1, with D unclear. V lost 0 bases and J lost 1, with 9 bases in between. Germline V lookup: CDR1 GTSNPN, CDR2 SVGIG (reference sequence). The length of the CDR3 is 14 residues. CDR3 sequence reads: CAWSVLVANTEAFF. Written as DNA, the CDR3 is TGTGCCTGGAGTGTACTAGTAGCGAACACTGAAGCTTTCTTT.

This chain joins TRBV7-8 and TRBJ1-2; D uncertain. The germline CDR1 and CDR2 sequences are SGHVS and FQNEAQ. The CDR3 has 14 amino acids. Trimming took 0 bases from V and 2 from J, leaving 7 bases between them. The CDR3 coding sequence is TGTGCCAGCAGCTTAGCCGTCAGAAACTATGGCTACACCTTC. This encodes CASSLAVRNYGYTF.

The chain combines TRBV11-2 with TRBJ2-3; 10 nucleotides match TRBD2. The CDR3 length is 19 residues. Germline assignment: CDR1 SGHAT and CDR2 FQNNGV. The J segment lost 3 bases and the V segment lost 1 base, leaving 13 bases of the junction unmatched. The CDR3 sequence: CASSLGRILAGVRTDTQYF. Written as DNA, the CDR3 is TGTGCCAGCAGCTTAGGTCGTATTCTAGCGGGAGTTCGAACAGATACGCAGTATTTT.

This chain joins TRBV7-3 and TRBJ1-6; 7 bases line up with TRBD1. CDR1 SGHTA and CDR2 FQGTGA come from the germline V gene. V lost 2 bases and J lost 5; bases outside the gene matches: 0. The CDR3 is made up of 14 amino acids. The DNA for the CDR3 is TGTGCCAGCAGCTTACAGGGGGATAATTCACCCCTCCACTTT. Translated, it gives CASSLQGDNSPLHF. Based on the CDR3 plus reference TRBV7-3 and TRBJ1-6, the full variable domain is GAGVSQTPSNKVTEKGKYVELRCDPISGHTALYWYRQSLGQGPEFLIYFQGTGAADDSGLPNDRFFAVRPEGSVSTLKIQRTERGDSAVYLCASSLQGDNSPLHFGNGTRLTVT.

J is TRBJ2-5 and V is TRBV7-2; D remains unclear. The V gene lost 5 bases and the J gene lost 5 bases, with 9 bases spanning the gap. Germline V CDR1 and CDR2: SGHTA, FQGNSA. The CDR3 covers 12 residues. The CDR3 DNA follows: TGTGCCAGCAGCCGGGCCGGCGAGACCCAGTACTTC. It codes for CASSRAGETQYF.

The J gene is TRBJ2-7, the V gene TRBV28; 14 nucleotides line up with TRBD2. Germline V gene lookup returns CDR1 MDHEN and CDR2 SYDVKM. CDR3 size: 20 residues. Trimming took 4 bases from V and 2 from J; bases not matched to a gene: 16. The DNA of the CDR3 is TGTGCCAGCAGTTCGCCACCATCCGGGACTAGCGGGAGAAAGGCCTACGAGCAGTACTTC. Translating it yields CASSSPPSGTSGRKAYEQYF.

CDR3: CASSTSWGSRDTQYF. The CDR3 DNA reads as TGTGCCAGCAGTACCTCCTGGGGGAGCAGGGATACGCAGTATTTT. This chain connects TRBV28 to TRBJ2-3; D may correspond to TRBD1 or TRBD2 (5 bases each). CDR1 is MDHEN, CDR2 SYDVKM, per germline. This CDR3 has 15 amino acids. The V end lost 5 bases, the J end lost 6 bases, and 18 bases lay between the germline ends.

The J gene is TRBJ1-4, the V gene TRBV28; D perhaps matches TRBD1 (5 bases). The V and J ends lost 3 bases and 8 bases respectively, with 19 bases between them. The CDR3 has 16 residues. Germline values: CDR1 MDHEN, CDR2 SYDVKM. CDR3 in amino acids: CASSFQRGEFSEKLFF. The CDR3 DNA is TGTGCCAGCAGTTTCCAACGGGGGGAGTTTTCGGAAAAACTGTTTTTT.

The chain recombines TRBV3-1 (or the pseudogene TRBV3-2) with TRBJ2-3; 8 nucleotides align to TRBD1. This CDR3 has 16 residues. The V segment lost 4 bases and the J segment 3 bases; nucleotides outside the gene matches: 9. Germline V gene lookup returns CDR1 LGHDT and CDR2 YNNKEL (reference sequence). The CDR3 DNA reads as TGTGCCAGCAGCCCGGACAGGGCGGTGGAGACAGATACGCAGTATTTT. Translation: CASSPDRAVETDTQYF.

The rearrangement uses TRBV27 and TRBJ2-1; D is ambiguous. Germline CDR1 is MNHEY and CDR2 is SMNVEV (reference sequence). Trimming took 3 bases from V and 4 from J, leaving 16 bases between them. The CDR3 contains 16 residues. CDR3 nucleotides: TGTGCCAGCAGTTTCATGTGGGCCTCCGAGTACAATGAGCAGTTCTTC. It translates to CASSFMWASEYNEQFF.

This clone appeared a single time. The rearrangement links TRBV3-1 (or the pseudogene TRBV3-2) to TRBJ1-1; D is undetermined. The CDR3 loop spans 12 amino acids. Deletions cut 1 base from V and 7 bases from J, with 7 bases between. Germline CDR1 LGHDT, CDR2 YNNKEL (reference sequence). The CDR3 protein is CASSQGRIEAFF. The CDR3 region has the DNA TGTGCCAGCAGCCAAGGGAGGATTGAAGCTTTCTTT.

The chain uses TRBV28 and TRBJ2-2, with a possible D match to TRBD2 (5 bases). This CDR3 has 14 residues. Germline CDR1 is MDHEN and CDR2 is SYDVKM. Trimming pared 7 bases from V and 3 bases from J, leaving 12 bases between. The CDR3 nucleotides read TGTGCCAGCACCGAGGGCGGATACACCGGGGAGCTGTTTTTT. Translating it yields CASTEGGYTGELFF.

This clone was detected only a few times. CDR3 nucleotides: TGTGCCAGCAGAGGAGGCCAGGAAGCTGAAGCTTTCTTT. Encoded protein: CASRGGQEAEAFF. The genes are TRBV2 and TRBJ1-1; D remains unclear. With 6 bases removed from V and 6 bases from J, the gap between germline ends came to 14 bases. Germline V gene sequence: CDR1 SNHLY, CDR2 FYNNEI. This CDR3 contains 13 residues. Full variable domain (outside the CDR3, taken from reference TRBV2 and TRBJ1-1): EPEVTQTPSHQVTQMGQEVILRCVPISNHLYFYWYRQILGQKVEFLVSFYNNEISEKSEIFDDQFSVERPDGSNFTLKIRSTKLEDSAMYFCASRGGQEAEAFFGQGTRLTVV.

The chain joins TRBV28 to TRBJ2-5; D is unresolved. The V end was cut by 2 bases, the J end by 1 base, with 8 bases between. From germline, CDR1 is MDHEN and CDR2 SYDVKM. CDR3 size: 14 residues. CDR3 loop: CASSLAAAQETQYF. CDR3 nucleotide sequence: TGTGCCAGCAGTTTAGCGGCAGCCCAAGAGACCCAGTACTTC.

V and J are TRBV7-8 and TRBJ1-5; 7 bases align to TRBD1. Trimming at V came to 5 bases and at J to 7 bases, leaving 11 bases not matched to a gene. Germline V CDR1 and CDR2: SGHVS, FQNEAQ. The CDR3 length is 15 residues. In DNA form, the CDR3 reads TGTGCCAGCAGCCCCCCAGGGGGACCGGGACAGCCCCAGCATTTT. Residues: CASSPPGGPGQPQHF.

J is TRBJ1-2 and V is TRBV28; D gene unclear. Germline V gives CDR1 MDHEN, CDR2 SYDVKM. This CDR3 is 16 amino acids long. V lost 5 bases, J lost 0 bases, and 16 bases lay in between. The CDR3 loop reads CASSTRGSPSNYGYTF. In nucleotides, the CDR3 is TGTGCCAGCAGTACCCGTGGCAGCCCGTCTAACTATGGCTACACCTTC.

The V gene is TRBV19, the J gene TRBJ1-5; 7 bases line up with TRBD1. V trimming: 8 bases; J trimming: 1 base; junction bases outside the gene matches: 5. The CDR3 loop spans 14 amino acids. Germline loops: CDR1 LNHDA, CDR2 SQIVND (reference sequence). The CDR3 DNA reads TGTGCCAGTGACGGGACAGAGAGCAATCAGCCCCAGCATTTT. Amino acid sequence: CASDGTESNQPQHF.